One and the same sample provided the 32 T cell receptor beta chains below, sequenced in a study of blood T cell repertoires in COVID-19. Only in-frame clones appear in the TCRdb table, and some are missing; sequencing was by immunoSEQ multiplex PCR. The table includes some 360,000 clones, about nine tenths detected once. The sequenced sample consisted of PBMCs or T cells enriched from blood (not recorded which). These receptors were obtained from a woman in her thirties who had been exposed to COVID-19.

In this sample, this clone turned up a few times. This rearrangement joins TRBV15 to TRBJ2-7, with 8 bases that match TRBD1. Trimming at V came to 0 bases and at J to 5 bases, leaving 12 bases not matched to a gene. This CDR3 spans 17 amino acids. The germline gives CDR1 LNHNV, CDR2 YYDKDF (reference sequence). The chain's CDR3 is CATSRDNLGQGRHEQYF. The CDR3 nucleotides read TGTGCCACCAGCAGAGATAATTTAGGACAGGGACGGCACGAGCAGTACTTC. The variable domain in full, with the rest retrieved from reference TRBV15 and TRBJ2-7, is DAMVIQNPRYQVTQFGKPVTLSCSQTLNHNVMYWYQQKSSQAPKLLFHYYDKDFNNEADTPDNFQSRRPNTSFCFLDIRSPGLGDTAMYLCATSRDNLGQGRHEQYFGPGTRLTVT.

The CDR3, as DNA: TGTGCCAGCAGCGTAGGGGGGACAGGGTTGGAAAGCTACACCTTC. Its translation is CASSVGGTGLESYTF. The chain has TRBV9 and TRBJ1-2; TRBD1 matches 9 bases. Germline values: CDR1 SGDLS, CDR2 YYNGEE. This CDR3 spans 15 amino acids. V trimming: 0 bases; J trimming: 9 bases; junction bases outside the gene matches: 9.

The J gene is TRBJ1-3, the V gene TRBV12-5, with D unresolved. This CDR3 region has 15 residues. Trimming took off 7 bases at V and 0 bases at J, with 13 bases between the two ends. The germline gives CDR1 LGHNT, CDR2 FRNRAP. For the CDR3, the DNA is TGTGCTAGTGCCCCCGGGTCGAGCTCTGGAAACACCATATATTTT. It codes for CASAPGSSSGNTIYF.

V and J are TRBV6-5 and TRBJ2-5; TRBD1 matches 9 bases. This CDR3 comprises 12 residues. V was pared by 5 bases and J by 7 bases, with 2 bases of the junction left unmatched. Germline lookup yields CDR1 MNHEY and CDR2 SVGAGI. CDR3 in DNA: TGTGCCAGCAGTCTGGACAGGGGGACCCAGTACTTC. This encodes CASSLDRGTQYF.

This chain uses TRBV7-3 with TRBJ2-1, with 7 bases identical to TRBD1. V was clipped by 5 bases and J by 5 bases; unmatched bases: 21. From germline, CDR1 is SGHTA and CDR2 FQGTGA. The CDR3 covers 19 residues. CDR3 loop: CASSPKGAGGRIRNNEQFF. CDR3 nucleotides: TGTGCCAGCAGCCCTAAGGGGGCAGGGGGTAGAATCCGTAACAATGAGCAGTTCTTC.

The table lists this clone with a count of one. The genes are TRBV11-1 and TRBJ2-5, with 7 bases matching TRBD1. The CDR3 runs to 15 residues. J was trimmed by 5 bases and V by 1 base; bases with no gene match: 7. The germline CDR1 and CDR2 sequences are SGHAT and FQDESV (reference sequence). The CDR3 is CASSLEDRERETQYF. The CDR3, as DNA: TGTGCCAGCAGCTTAGAAGACAGGGAGAGGGAGACCCAGTACTTC.

The CDR3 sequence: CASSLDLGATGNTIYF. The DNA for the CDR3 is TGTGCCAGCAGCTTGGACCTGGGGGCGACTGGAAACACCATATATTTT. The rearrangement uses TRBV5-6 and TRBJ1-3; D possibly corresponds to TRBD1 (6 bases). Germline CDR1 is SGHDT and CDR2 is YYEEEE. This CDR3 is built from 16 residues. The V end was cut by 0 bases, the J end by 2 bases, with 12 bases between.

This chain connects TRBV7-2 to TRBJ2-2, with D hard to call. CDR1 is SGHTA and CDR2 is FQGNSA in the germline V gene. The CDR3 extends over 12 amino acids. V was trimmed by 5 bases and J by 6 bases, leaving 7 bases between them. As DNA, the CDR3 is TGTGCCAGCAGCCCCCTTTCCGGGGAGCTGTTTTTT. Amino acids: CASSPLSGELFF.

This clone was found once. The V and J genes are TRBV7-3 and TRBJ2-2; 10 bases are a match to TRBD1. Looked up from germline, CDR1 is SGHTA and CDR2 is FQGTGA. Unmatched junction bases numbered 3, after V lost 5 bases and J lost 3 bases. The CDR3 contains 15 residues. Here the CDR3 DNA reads TGTGCCAGCAGCCCCGGGACAGGGGACACCGGGGAGCTGTTTTTT. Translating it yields CASSPGTGDTGELFF.

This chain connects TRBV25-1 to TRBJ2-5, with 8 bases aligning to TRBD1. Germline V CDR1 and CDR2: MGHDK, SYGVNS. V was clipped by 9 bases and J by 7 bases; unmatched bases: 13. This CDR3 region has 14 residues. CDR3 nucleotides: TGTGCCAGATGGGACAGGACATCCTTCTGGACCCAGTACTTC. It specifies CARWDRTSFWTQYF.

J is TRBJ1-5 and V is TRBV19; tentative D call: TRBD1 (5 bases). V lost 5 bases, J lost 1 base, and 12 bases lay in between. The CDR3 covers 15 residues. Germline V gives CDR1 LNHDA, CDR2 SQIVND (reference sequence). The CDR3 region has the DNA TGTGCCAGTAGTTCAGCCGGGGGGAGCAATCAGCCCCAGCATTTT. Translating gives CASSSAGGSNQPQHF. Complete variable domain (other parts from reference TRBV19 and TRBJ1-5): DGGITQSPKYLFRKEGQNVTLSCEQNLNHDAMYWYRQDPGQGLRLIYYSQIVNDFQKGDIAEGYSVSREKKESFPLTVTSAQKNPTAFYLCASSSAGGSNQPQHFGDGTRLSIL.

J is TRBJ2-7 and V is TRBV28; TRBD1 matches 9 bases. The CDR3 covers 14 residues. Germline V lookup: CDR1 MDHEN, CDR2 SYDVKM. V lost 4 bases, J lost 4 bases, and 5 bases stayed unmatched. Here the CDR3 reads CASSSSGTGYEQYF. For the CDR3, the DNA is TGTGCCAGCAGTTCCTCCGGGACAGGGTACGAGCAGTACTTC.

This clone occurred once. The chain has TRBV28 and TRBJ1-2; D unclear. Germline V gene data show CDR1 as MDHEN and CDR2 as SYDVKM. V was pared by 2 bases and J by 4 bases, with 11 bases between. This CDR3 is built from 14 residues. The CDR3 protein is CASSLLQRTYGYTF. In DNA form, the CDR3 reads TGTGCCAGCAGTTTACTCCAGCGTACCTATGGCTACACCTTC.

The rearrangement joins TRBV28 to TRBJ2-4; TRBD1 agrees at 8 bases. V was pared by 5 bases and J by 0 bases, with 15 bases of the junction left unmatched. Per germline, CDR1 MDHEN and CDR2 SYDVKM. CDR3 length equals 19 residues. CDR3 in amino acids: CASSPSGQELLIAKNIQYF. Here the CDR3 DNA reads TGTGCCAGCAGTCCCTCGGGACAGGAGCTGTTAATAGCCAAAAACATTCAGTACTTC.

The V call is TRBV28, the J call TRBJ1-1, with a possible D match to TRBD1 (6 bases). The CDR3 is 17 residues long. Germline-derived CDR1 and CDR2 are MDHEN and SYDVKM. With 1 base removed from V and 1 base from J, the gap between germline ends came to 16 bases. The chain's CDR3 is CASSLSPRTDRNTEAFF. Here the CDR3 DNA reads TGTGCCAGCAGTTTATCCCCTAGGACAGATAGGAACACTGAAGCTTTCTTT.

The CDR3 DNA sequence: TGTGCCAGTAGTATAGGCGGATATAATGAAAAACTGTTTTTT. Translating it yields CASSIGGYNEKLFF. V and J are TRBV19 and TRBJ1-4; D is ambiguous. V was pared by 1 base and J by 4 bases, with 7 bases between. This CDR3 has 14 amino acids. The germline V gene encodes CDR1 LNHDA and CDR2 SQIVND (reference sequence).

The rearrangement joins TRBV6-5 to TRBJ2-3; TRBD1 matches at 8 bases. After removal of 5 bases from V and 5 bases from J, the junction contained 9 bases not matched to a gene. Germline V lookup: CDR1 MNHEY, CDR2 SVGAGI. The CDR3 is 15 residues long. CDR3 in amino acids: CASSPYRDRGDTQYF. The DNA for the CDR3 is TGTGCCAGCAGTCCCTATCGAGACAGGGGAGATACGCAGTATTTT.

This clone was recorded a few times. CDR3 DNA: TGTGCCAGCAGCTGGGAGGACTCCCGTCGGGCTGAAGCTTTCTTT. Amino acid sequence: CASSWEDSRRAEAFF. The V call is TRBV5-8, the J call TRBJ1-1; D call uncertain. The CDR3 extends over 15 amino acids. Germline V gene data show CDR1 as SGHTS and CDR2 as YDEGEE. Trimming pared 3 bases from V and 6 bases from J, leaving 18 bases between.

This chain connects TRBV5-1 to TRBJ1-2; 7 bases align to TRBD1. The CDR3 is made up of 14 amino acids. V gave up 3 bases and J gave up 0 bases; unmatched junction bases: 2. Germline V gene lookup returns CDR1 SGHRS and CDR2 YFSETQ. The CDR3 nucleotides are TGCGCCAGCAGCTGGGGGACAGCTAACTATGGCTACACCTTC. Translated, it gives CASSWGTANYGYTF.

This chain's CDR3 is CASSLAWRDNEQFF. CDR3 nucleotide sequence: TGTGCCAGCAGCCTGGCGTGGAGAGACAATGAGCAGTTCTTC. The chain links TRBV11-3 to TRBJ2-1; D is unresolved. Trimming shortened V by 5 bases and J by 5 bases, and 13 bases separated the two germline ends. Germline CDR1 and CDR2: SGHNT and YENEEA. This CDR3 has 14 amino acids.

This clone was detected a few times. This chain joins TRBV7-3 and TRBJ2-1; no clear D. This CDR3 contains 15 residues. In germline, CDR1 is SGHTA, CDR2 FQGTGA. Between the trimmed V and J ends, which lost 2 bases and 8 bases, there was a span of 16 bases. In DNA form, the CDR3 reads TGTGCCAGCAGCTTATCGGTTGGGTTCAGCGATGAGCAGTTCTTC. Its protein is CASSLSVGFSDEQFF.

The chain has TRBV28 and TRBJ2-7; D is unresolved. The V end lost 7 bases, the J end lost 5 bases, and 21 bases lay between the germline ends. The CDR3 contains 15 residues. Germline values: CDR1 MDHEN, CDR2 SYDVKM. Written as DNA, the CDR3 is TGTGCCAGCACCCACCCCCCCCCACTTTACGACGAGCAGTACTTC. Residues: CASTHPPPLYDEQYF.

The CDR3 sequence: CASSLGTGGNQPQHF. CDR3 sequence (DNA): TGTGCCAGCAGCCTTGGGACAGGGGGCAATCAGCCCCAGCATTTT. The chain combines TRBV3-1 (or the pseudogene TRBV3-2) with TRBJ1-5; 10 nucleotides match TRBD1. CDR1 is LGHDT, CDR2 YNNKEL, per germline (reference sequence). The CDR3 is made up of 15 amino acids. V lost 4 bases and J lost 2; bases outside the gene matches: 2.

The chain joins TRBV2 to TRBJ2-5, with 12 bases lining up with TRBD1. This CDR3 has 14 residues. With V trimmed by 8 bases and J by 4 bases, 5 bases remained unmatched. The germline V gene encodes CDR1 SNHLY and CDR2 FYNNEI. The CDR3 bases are TGTGCCAGCCGGGACAGGGGGCTTGGAGAGACCCAGTACTTC. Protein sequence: CASRDRGLGETQYF.

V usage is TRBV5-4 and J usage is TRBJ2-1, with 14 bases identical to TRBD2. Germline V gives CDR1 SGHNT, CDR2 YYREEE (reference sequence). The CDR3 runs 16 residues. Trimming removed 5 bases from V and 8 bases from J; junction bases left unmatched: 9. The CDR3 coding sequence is TGTGCCAGCAGGCCGGGACTAGCGGGAGTGTACGATGAGCAGTTCTTC. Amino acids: CASRPGLAGVYDEQFF.

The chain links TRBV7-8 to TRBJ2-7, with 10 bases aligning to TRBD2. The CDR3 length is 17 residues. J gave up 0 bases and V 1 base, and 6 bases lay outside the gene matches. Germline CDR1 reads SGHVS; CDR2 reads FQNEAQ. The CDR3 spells CASSLGPSGRPSYEQYF. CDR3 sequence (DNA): TGTGCCAGCAGCTTAGGGCCTAGCGGGAGACCCTCCTACGAGCAGTACTTC. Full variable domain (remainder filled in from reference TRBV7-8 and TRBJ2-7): GAGVSQSPRYKVAKRGQDVALRCDPISGHVSLFWYQQALGQGPEFLTYFQNEAQLDKSGLPSDRFFAERPEGSVSTLKIQRTQQEDSAVYLCASSLGPSGRPSYEQYFGPGTRLTVT.

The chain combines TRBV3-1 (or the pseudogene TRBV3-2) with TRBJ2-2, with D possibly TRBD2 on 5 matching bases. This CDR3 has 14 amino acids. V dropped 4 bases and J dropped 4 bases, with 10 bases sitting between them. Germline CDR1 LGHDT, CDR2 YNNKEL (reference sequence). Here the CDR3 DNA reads TGTGCCAGCAGCCTCGGGGTTGGCACCGGGGAGCTGTTTTTT. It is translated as CASSLGVGTGELFF.

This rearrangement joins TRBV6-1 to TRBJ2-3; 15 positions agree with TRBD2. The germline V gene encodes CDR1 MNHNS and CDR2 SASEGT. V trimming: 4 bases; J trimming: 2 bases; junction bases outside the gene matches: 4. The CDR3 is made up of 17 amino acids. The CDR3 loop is CASSVGLAGGFTDTQYF. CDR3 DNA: TGTGCCAGCAGTGTCGGACTAGCGGGAGGGTTCACAGATACGCAGTATTTT.

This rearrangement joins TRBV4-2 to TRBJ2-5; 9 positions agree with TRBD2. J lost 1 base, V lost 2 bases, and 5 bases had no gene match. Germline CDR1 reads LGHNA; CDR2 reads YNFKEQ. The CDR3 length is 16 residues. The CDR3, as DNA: TGTGCCAGCAGCCAACTAGCGGGGAACATCCAAGAGACCCAGTACTTC. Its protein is CASSQLAGNIQETQYF.

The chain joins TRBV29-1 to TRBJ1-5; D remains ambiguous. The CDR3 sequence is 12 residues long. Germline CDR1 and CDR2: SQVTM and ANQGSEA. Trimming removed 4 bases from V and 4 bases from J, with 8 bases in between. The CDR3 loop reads CSVGSRNQPQHF. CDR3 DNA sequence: TGCAGCGTTGGGTCTAGAAATCAGCCCCAGCATTTT.

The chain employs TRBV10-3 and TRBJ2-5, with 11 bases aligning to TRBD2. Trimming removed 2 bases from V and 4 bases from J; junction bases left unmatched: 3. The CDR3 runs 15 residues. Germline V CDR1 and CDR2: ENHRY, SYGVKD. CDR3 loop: CAISEGLAGGETQYF. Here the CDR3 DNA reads TGTGCCATCAGTGAGGGGCTAGCGGGAGGAGAGACCCAGTACTTC.

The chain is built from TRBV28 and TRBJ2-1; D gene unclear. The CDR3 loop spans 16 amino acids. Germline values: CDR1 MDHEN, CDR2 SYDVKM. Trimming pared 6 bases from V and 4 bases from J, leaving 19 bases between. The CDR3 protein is CASSPIRRRIYNEQFF. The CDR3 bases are TGTGCCAGCAGCCCCATCCGGAGACGGATTTACAATGAGCAGTTCTTC.